Listed here are 18 T cell receptor beta chains from one sample, sequenced in a study of blood T cells in healthy people across ages. Combining a sample-barcoded 5' primer with a J-beta primer mix, a second PCR ran for roughly 6 to 12 cycles. TCRdb independently ran MiXCR on the 5' RACE reads; one entry per CDR3 protein. The sample comprises hundreds of thousands of distinct CDR3 sequences, 25% to 35% of which are singletons, and 15% to 20% rests with the top ten. Sequenced material: blood. The receptors originated from a woman of 80 years or more in good health.

This clonotype was observed at least ten times. CDR3 sequence (DNA): TGTGCCAGCAGCCCCCAGGGGTATCAGCCCCAGCATTTT. It yields the protein CASSPQGYQPQHF. The rearrangement uses TRBV7-2 and TRBJ1-5; possibly TRBD1 for D (6 bases). Germline V gene data show CDR1 as SGHTA and CDR2 as FQGNSA. Between the trimmed V and J ends, which lost 5 bases and 5 bases, there was a span of 10 bases. The CDR3 totals 13 residues.

This sequence joins TRBV6-1 and TRBJ2-7; D might be TRBD1 (6 bases). The ends were cut back, 8 bases at V and 0 bases at J, with 14 bases in the middle. CDR1 and CDR2 (germline): MNHNS, SASEGT. The CDR3 length is 14 residues. CDR3 sequence: CASEKGDVSYEQYF. In DNA form, the CDR3 reads TGTGCCAGCGAAAAGGGGGACGTCTCCTACGAGCAGTACTTC.

Remarks on this clonotype: A read error is possible here, since a much larger clone lies one base away. The chain links TRBV11-2 to TRBJ2-6; D perhaps matches TRBD2 (6 bases). The CDR3 totals 16 residues. The V and J ends lost 5 bases and 0 bases respectively, with 11 bases between them. Germline V gene sequence: CDR1 SGHAT, CDR2 FQNNGV. This CDR3 reads CASSPEGFSGANVLTF. The DNA of the CDR3 is TGTGCCAGCAGCCCGGAGGGCTTCTCTGGGGCCAACGTCCTGACTTTC.

About this clonotype itself: A much larger clone lies one base from this, so it may be a read error. This chain joins TRBV15 and TRBJ1-2; the match to TRBD1 covers 9 bases. Per germline, CDR1 LNHNV and CDR2 YYDKDF (reference sequence). The CDR3 contains 14 residues. The CDR3 DNA sequence: TGTGCCCCCAGCAGATCGACAGGGGGATATGGCTACACCTTC. Its protein is CAPSRSTGGYGYTF.

The sample holds many counts of this clonotype. The genes are TRBV24-1 and TRBJ2-1, with 7 bases lining up with TRBD1. CDR3 length: 13 amino acids. Germline V gives CDR1 KGHDR, CDR2 SFDVKD. J was trimmed by 6 bases and V by 6 bases; bases with no gene match: 4. The CDR3 DNA sequence: TGTGCCACCAGTACAGGGGTTGGCAATGAGCAGTTCTTC. Its translation: CATSTGVGNEQFF.

This clonotype was counted a single time. Possible read error: a much larger clone is one base away. The CDR3 spells CASREASGAYNEQFF. Here the CDR3 DNA reads TGTGCCAGCAGAGAAGCGAGCGGGGCCTACAATGAGCAGTTCTTC. The chain employs TRBV2 and TRBJ2-1, with TRBD2 matching over 7 bases. The CDR3 consists of 15 residues. CDR1 SNHLY and CDR2 FYNNEI come from the germline V gene.

Concerning this clonotype: This may be a read error: a much more frequent sequence differs by one nucleotide. J is TRBJ2-7 and V is TRBV20-1, with D possibly being TRBD2 (6 bases). The V end lost 3 bases, the J end lost 7 bases, and 28 bases lay between the germline ends. There are 17 residues in the CDR3. Germline V gene lookup returns CDR1 DFQATT and CDR2 SNEGSKA (reference sequence). CDR3 protein: CSASVWRVRLRDNEQYF. Written as DNA, the CDR3 is TGCAGTGCTAGCGTCTGGAGGGTACGCCTCCGCGACAATGAGCAGTACTTC.

This clonotype was detected only a few times. A clone one base away is much larger, so this may be a read error. The CDR3 DNA follows: TGCACCAGCAGCCGCTCGTTTCAGGGGGACGACAATGAGCAGTTCTTC. Protein sequence: CTSSRSFQGDDNEQFF. This chain links TRBV5-1 with TRBJ2-1; 7 bases agree with TRBD1. This CDR3 is 16 amino acids long. CDR1 and CDR2 from the germline V gene are SGHRS and YFSETQ.

The chain couples TRBV27 to TRBJ2-5, with no clear D. The DNA end is more similar to TRBJ2-1, so the J call may be wrong. The CDR3 runs to 12 residues. Germline V gene sequence: CDR1 MNHEY, CDR2 SMNVEV (reference sequence). The CDR3 region has the DNA TGTGCCAGCAGTTCGTACCAAGAGACCCAGTTCTTC. Amino acid sequence: CASSSYQETQFF.

This clonotype was detected ten times or more. This chain joins TRBV20-1 and TRBJ1-6; no clear D. There are 13 residues in the CDR3. V was cut by 1 base and J by 4 bases, with 5 bases left in between. Germline lookup yields CDR1 DFQATT and CDR2 SNEGSKA (reference sequence). CDR3 nucleotide sequence: TGCAGTGCTAGAGGGGTGTATAATTCACCCCTCCACTTT. This sequence encodes CSARGVYNSPLHF.

In this sample, this clonotype turned up many times. The chain is built from TRBV12-3 or TRBV12-4 and TRBJ2-6; D ambiguous. The CDR3 is made up of 19 amino acids. The V end was cut by 4 bases, the J end by 1 base, with 20 bases between. The CDR3 DNA reads as TGTGCCAGCAGTTCTTGGTACGAGGACGCCCTATCTGGGGCCAACGTCCTGACTTTC. This encodes CASSSWYEDALSGANVLTF.

A word on this clonotype: It may be a read error: a sequence one base away is much more abundant. CDR3 sequence reads: CASSLDLGGLAGERFF. CDR3 bases: TGTGCCAGCAGCTTAGACTTGGGGGGCTTGGCCGGGGAGCGGTTTTTT. The rearrangement links TRBV7-2 to TRBJ2-2; perhaps D is TRBD1 or TRBD2 (6 bases each). Germline assignment: CDR1 SGHTA and CDR2 FQGNSA. The CDR3 is 16 amino acids.

In its sample, this clonotype was seen many times. The chain is built from TRBV7-4 and TRBJ2-7, with 10 bases lining up with TRBD2. V dropped 2 bases and J dropped 2; count of bases not matched to a gene: 6. The CDR3 has 16 amino acids. Germline values: CDR1 SGHVT, CDR2 SQSDAQ. Here the CDR3 reads CASSLNLAGEAYEQYF. The CDR3, as DNA: TGTGCCAGCAGCTTAAATCTAGCGGGGGAAGCCTACGAGCAGTACTTC.

Turning to this clonotype: A much bigger clone sits one base away, suggesting this may be a read error. This chain uses TRBV27 with TRBJ2-1; 10 positions match TRBD2. The last part of the DNA fits TRBJ2-7 better; the J call may be wrong. Germline V gene sequence: CDR1 MNHEY, CDR2 SMNVEV (reference sequence). The CDR3 runs to 15 residues. The CDR3: CASRHVAGGYNEQYF. CDR3 DNA sequence: TGTGCCAGCAGGCACGTAGCGGGGGGTTACAATGAGCAGTACTTC.

The chain uses TRBV5-4 and TRBJ2-3, with 11 bases that match TRBD2. The CDR3 is 14 residues long. Germline lookup yields CDR1 SGHNT and CDR2 YYREEE (reference sequence). Trimming removed 0 bases from V and 8 bases from J; junction bases left unmatched: 2. The CDR3 sequence: CASSLDLAGGTQYF. The CDR3 DNA is TGTGCCAGCAGCTTGGATCTAGCGGGGGGTACGCAGTATTTT.

Remarks on this clonotype: Just one base apart from a much larger clone, this may be a read error. The chain couples TRBV10-3 to TRBJ2-5, with 9 bases matching TRBD1. The trim removed 2 bases at V and 11 bases at J, leaving 12 bases unmatched. Per germline, CDR1 ENHRY and CDR2 SYGVKD. This CDR3 spans 15 amino acids. DNA for the CDR3: TGTGCCATCAGTGAGCCGGGACAGGGTGGAAATGAGCAGTACTTC. Amino acids: CAISEPGQGGNEQYF.

Concerning this clonotype itself: A clone one base away is much larger, so this may be a read error. The chain employs TRBV20-1 and TRBJ2-5, with TRBD1 matching 7 bases. CDR1 is DFQATT, CDR2 SNEGSKA, per germline (reference sequence). CDR3 size: 15 residues. The CDR3 nucleotides read TGCAGTGCAAAACGACAGGGACCGTACCAAAAGACCCAGTACTTC. It yields the protein CSAKRQGPYQKTQYF.

This clonotype was found many times. The chain joins TRBV6-2 or TRBV6-3 to TRBJ2-1; TRBD2 agrees at 8 bases. CDR1 and CDR2 (germline): MNHEY, SVGEGT. The CDR3 is made up of 15 amino acids. With V trimmed by 5 bases and J by 2 bases, 5 bases remained unmatched. CDR3: CASSTPGLAYNEQFF. The CDR3 nucleotides are TGTGCCAGCAGTACTCCGGGACTAGCCTACAATGAGCAGTTCTTC.